This T cell receptor beta chain was sequenced during a study of T cell responses to AZD1222 COVID-19 vaccine. The table came from immunoSEQ multiplex PCR; TCRdb's copy has only in-frame clones and leaves some out. The sample includes approximately 210,000 clones, approximately 94% of them seen just once. Worth noting for this clone: As yet, its antigen is unknown.

Study conclusions and caveats: Compared with day 0, the breadth and depth of the Spike-specific TCR repertoire rose significantly after two doses of AZD1222. Spike-wide coverage was observed for vaccine-associated CD4 TCRs, with dominant responses at 160-218 and 743-854. It was only after the peak T cell response that any repertoires were sampled.

The specimen comprised peripheral blood, sampled 28 days after the second dose of the MenACWY control vaccine. The clonotype originates from an adult who received the MenACWY meningococcal vaccine as a control.

As DNA, the CDR3 is TGCAGCGTGAGCGGCGGGAGCACTAGCACAGATACGCAGTATTTT. It encodes CSVSGGSTSTDTQYF. This rearrangement joins TRBV29-1 to TRBJ2-3; TRBD2 aligns across 7 bases. J was trimmed by 0 bases and V by 6 bases; bases with no gene match: 9. The germline gives CDR1 SQVTM, CDR2 ANQGSEA. CDR3 length: 15 residues.